Listed below are T cell receptor beta chains from one sample, sequenced in a study of radiotherapy plus CTLA-4 blockade in lung cancer. The data were produced by immunoSEQ multiplex PCR, yet TCRdb's version contains in-frame clones alone and is incomplete. Here the sample spans approximately 73,000 clones, around 90% being singletons. The sample in question was peripheral blood, obtained from a patient treated with radiotherapy plus ipilimumab. The receptor source for this set is a human donor with non-small cell lung cancer that progressed on radiotherapy plus ipilimumab. CDR3s include the opening cysteine and the closing phenylalanine or tryptophan. The order of the fields is clone size, V gene, CDR3 length, D gene, J gene, CDR3 DNA, CDR3 protein. D genes are given only for firm matches. Only part of the rows carry a size: once, few, many, or a class if the clone is expanded.

NA	TRBV10-1	13	TRBD2	TRBJ2-1	TGCGCCAGCAAGTCTAGCGGGAGCAATGAGCAGTTCTTC	CASKSSGSNEQFF
NA	TRBV5-5	14	NA	TRBJ2-7	TGTGCCAGCAGCTTGGCTAGCCCTTCCTACGAGCAGTACTTC	CASSLASPSYEQYF
once	TRBV12-5	12	NA	TRBJ2-7	TGTGCTAGTGGTCTAGCCGCCCTGGAGCAGTACTTC	CASGLAALEQYF
NA	TRBV27	17	TRBD2	TRBJ2-1	TGTGCCAGCAGTTTTCGGCAGACTAGCGGGAGGGCCCATGAGCAGTTCTTC	CASSFRQTSGRAHEQFF
once	TRBV2	11	NA	TRBJ2-5	TGTGCCAGCGCCGGCCAAGAGACCCAGTACTTC	CASAGQETQYF
NA	TRBV6-6	16	NA	TRBJ2-6	TGTGCCAGCAGTTACCGGACGGTCTCTGGGGCCAACGTCCTGACTTTC	CASSYRTVSGANVLTF
NA	TRBV5-5	14	NA	TRBJ2-7	TGTGCCAGCAGCTTCTTAGGGCGGGACTACGAGCAGTACTTC	CASSFLGRDYEQYF
NA	TRBV7-2	15	NA	TRBJ1-2	TGTGCCAGCAGCTTAGGTGGGGGGGCTAGCTATGGCTACACCTTC	CASSLGGGASYGYTF
few	TRBV10-3	13	TRBD1	TRBJ2-2	TGTGCCACCAGGACAGGGGGCACCGGGGAGCTGTTTTTT	CATRTGGTGELFF
NA	TRBV9	14	TRBD1	TRBJ1-5	TGTGCCAGCAGCATAGGGGGCGGCAATCAGCCCCAGCATTTT	CASSIGGGNQPQHF
NA	TRBV27	15	NA	TRBJ1-4	TGTGCCAGCAGTTTGATTGGGGGAACTAATGAAAAACTGTTTTTT	CASSLIGGTNEKLFF
NA	TRBV2	16	TRBD2	TRBJ2-2	TGTGCCAGCAGTGAAGTTGGGACTACGGACACCGGGGAGCTGTTTTTT	CASSEVGTTDTGELFF
NA	TRBV6-5	13	NA	TRBJ1-2	TGTGCCAGCAGTTCCGGCCGGACGGGGGGCTACACCTTC	CASSSGRTGGYTF
medium-sized	TRBV27	16	NA	TRBJ1-1	TGTGCCAGCAGTAGCCTGCAGGGACGGAAGGACACTGAAGCTTTCTTT	CASSSLQGRKDTEAFF
NA	TRBV27	15	NA	TRBJ2-7	TGTGCCAGCAGTTTAAAACGGGACGTCGGCTACGAGCAGTACTTC	CASSLKRDVGYEQYF
NA	TRBV30	15	TRBD1	TRBJ1-5	TGTGCCTGCGGGACAGGGGGCGCGAGCAATCAGCCCCAGCATTTT	CACGTGGASNQPQHF
NA	TRBV28	14	NA	TRBJ1-5	TGTGCCAGCAAGCGCAGGGATAGCAATCAGCCCCAGCATTTT	CASKRRDSNQPQHF
NA	TRBV25-1	15	NA	TRBJ1-4	TGTGCCAGCAGGGGCCCCGGGAATTCTAATGAAAAACTGTTTTTT	CASRGPGNSNEKLFF
NA	TRBV10-3	13	TRBD1	TRBJ2-7	TGTGCCATCACTGAGGACAGGGCGCGGGAGCAGTACTTC	CAITEDRAREQYF
once	TRBV2	17	NA	TRBJ2-6	TGTGCCAGCAGCAGGGGCCCTATCGACTCTGGGGCCAACGTCCTGACTTTC	CASSRGPIDSGANVLTF
NA	TRBV5-1	15	TRBD2	TRBJ2-1	TGCGCCAGCAGCTTGGGTATCGGACTAGCGCATGAGCAGTTCTTC	CASSLGIGLAHEQFF
NA	TRBV5-1	16	TRBD2	TRBJ2-1	TGCGCCAGCAGCTTGGGAAGACTAGCGGACTACAATGAGCAGTTCTTC	CASSLGRLADYNEQFF
NA	TRBV7-9	14	NA	TRBJ1-1	TGTGCCAGCAGCTTAGGACAGGTGAACACTGAAGCTTTCTTT	CASSLGQVNTEAFF
NA	TRBV7-7	12	TRBD2	TRBJ2-5	TGTGCTAGCAGCTTAGCGGGAGAGACCCAGTACTTC	CASSLAGETQYF
NA	TRBV28	13	TRBD1	TRBJ1-5	TGTGCCAGCAGTTCACAGGGGCAGGAGCCCCAGCATTTT	CASSSQGQEPQHF